Described below is a single T cell receptor (beta chain) sequence and its context. This clonotype was counted ten times or more. It has no known antigen specificity. No clone much larger than this one lies a single base away; base qualities are absent. The label giving this sample's time point can be read as: patch test 2, 6 weeks after DPC sensitization. This sample's treatment or condition label indicates: therapeutic diphenylcyclopropenone sensitization with weekly scalp DPC. Blood at each patch-test visit was drawn before the patch test was applied. To be eligible, patients had to be aged 18 to 70, diagnosed with alopecia and judged suitable for DPC therapy, while pregnant patients were excluded. Total RNA was extracted from unfractionated whole blood collected in Tempus Blood RNA tubes. Including the terminal cysteine and phenylalanine, the CDR3 comprises 14 residues. The only DNA kept is the CDR3, 42 bases in frame from the first base. CDR1 and CDR2, per the germline V gene, are SNHLY and FYNNEI. V is pared back by 7 bases and J by 4 bases, with 14 bases lying between the germline termini.

Library method: RACE. For sequencing, a NextSeq 500 was employed. During library preparation, unique molecular identifiers were attached to individual cDNA molecules so that TCRs could be counted in a quantitative, reproducible way. For every blood RNA sample, sequencing covered both the TCR alpha and TCR beta chains. The original methods were these. Samples had a median of about 96,000 TCRs, with a range from about 23,224 to 700,000. The Decombinator software suite was used to annotate the V, J and CDR3 of the TCR reads. To make PS versus PT1 abundance plots, every sample was subsampled to the same number of TCRs (28,000). Expanded TCRs were defined as absent before sensitization and observed at least eight times at the 2-week time point. TCRdb applied fastp at Q25 and MiXCR to the public reads, then kept only in-frame beta chains. Here each entry gathers all rows of one CDR3 protein and keeps the most common genes and DNA. The V and J calls, along with clone size, are taken from TCRdb and not from the paper's own processing. This sample has approximately 82,000 distinct CDR3 sequences in its table, and approximately 7% of those were observed once. The ten largest make up about 1.5% of the sample.

This sample is drawn from a study of human T cells and chemical hapten exposure listed by TCRdb under 2021. Concerning the study at large: For sensitization, 2% DPC in acetone was applied to a 2 cm by 2 cm area of upper inner arm skin. Patients additionally received weekly therapeutic DPC doses to the scalp throughout the roughly 25-week study period. Patch testing was performed on the upper back with Finn chambers containing 0.01% DPC, and the patch tests were scored after 6 days according to International Contact Dermatitis Research Group standards. Alopecia areata with under or over 50% scalp involvement, alopecia totalis and alopecia universalis were represented in the patient cohort, which was mostly female. Libraries were combined into a pool for sequencing, and differences in TCR yield between samples came mainly from small differences in library volumes within the pool. This study followed changes in the peripheral blood TCR repertoire in vivo during primary and secondary sensitization of alopecia patients to the hapten diphenylcyclopropenone (DPC). Blood was sampled from patients pre-sensitization (week 0) and at 2, 6 and about 24 weeks after DPC sensitization. For TCR sequencing, blood came from 25 to 35 alopecia patients at anywhere from one to four time points (pre-sensitization, 2, 6 and 24 weeks).

The paper as a whole reports these results and caveats: Compared with pre-sensitization or healthy control sets, expanded TCRs formed significantly more large CDR3 similarity clusters, which is consistent with antigen-driven responses. The number of PT1 expanded TCRs positively correlated with patch test score, significant at thresholds 8, 16 and 32 but not 4. Repeated subsampling changed both the strength of the expansion versus patch-test correlation and the threshold at which that correlation became significant. The number of TCRs above 1 in 1000 frequency did not change with DPC sensitization; there was no evidence of global repertoire structure alterations. Because all patients had alopecia, a presumed autoimmune disease, the immune response of the patients might differ from that of healthy individuals.

The sample in question was whole blood, obtained in connection with sensitization to the hapten diphenylcyclopropenone (DPC). The chain joins TRBV2 to TRBJ1-3; matching of 5 bases hints at TRBD1 as the D gene. The TCR was taken from a woman aged 25 to 45 with alopecia areata. Some clones in this sample may be carry-over from other donors' samples. For the CDR3, the sequence is CASKGGTPGNTIYF. The sequenced DNA is TGTGCCAGCAAGGGCGGGACCCCCGGAAACACCATATATTTT. The variable domain in full, with residues beyond the CDR3 obtained from the reference TRBV2 and TRBJ1-3 genes, is EPEVTQTPSHQVTQMGQEVILRCVPISNHLYFYWYRQILGQKVEFLVSFYNNEISEKSEIFDDQFSVERPDGSNFTLKIRSTKLEDSAMYFCASKGGTPGNTIYFGEGSWLTVV.